This T cell receptor (beta chain) was sequenced in a study of shared clonotypes between healthy human individuals. It was into CD45RA+ naive and CD45RA-negative memory subsets that the CD4+ cells were split. Notes on the study in general: Though the depth was large, rarefaction showed that sorted-subset sequencing was incomplete.

This clone was observed a single time. Its cognate antigen is unknown. Generated by immunoSEQ multiplex PCR, the TCRdb table keeps only in-frame clones and is missing some. The sample comprises some 360,000 clones, 70% to 75% of which are singletons, and more than 9% rests with the top ten. This TCR was recovered from a man younger than 45 in good health. Sequenced material: memory CD4+ T cells sorted from blood. Subset of the sample: CD45RA-negative fraction.

The CDR3 region is CASSVGAAPSYNEQFF. The CDR3 region has the DNA TGTGCCAGCAGCGTAGGGGCAGCCCCCTCCTACAATGAGCAGTTCTTC. The chain combines TRBV9 with TRBJ2-1; no firm D call. CDR1 and CDR2 (germline): SGDLS, YYNGEE. The CDR3 covers 16 residues. Trimming pared 0 bases from V and 0 bases from J, leaving 10 bases between.